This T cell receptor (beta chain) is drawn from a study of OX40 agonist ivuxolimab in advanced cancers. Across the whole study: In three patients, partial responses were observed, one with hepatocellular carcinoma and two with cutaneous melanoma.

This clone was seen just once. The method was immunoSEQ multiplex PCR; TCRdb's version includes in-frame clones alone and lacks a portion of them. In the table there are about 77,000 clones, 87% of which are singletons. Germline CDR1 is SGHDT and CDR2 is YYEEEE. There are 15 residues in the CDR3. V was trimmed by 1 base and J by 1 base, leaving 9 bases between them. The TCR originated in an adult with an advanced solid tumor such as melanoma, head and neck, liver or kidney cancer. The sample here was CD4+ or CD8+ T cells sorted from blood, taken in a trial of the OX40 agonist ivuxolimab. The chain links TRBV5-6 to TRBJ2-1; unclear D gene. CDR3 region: CASSLRTSSYNEQFF. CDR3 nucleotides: TGTGCCAGCAGCTTGAGGACGTCATCCTACAATGAGCAGTTCTTC.